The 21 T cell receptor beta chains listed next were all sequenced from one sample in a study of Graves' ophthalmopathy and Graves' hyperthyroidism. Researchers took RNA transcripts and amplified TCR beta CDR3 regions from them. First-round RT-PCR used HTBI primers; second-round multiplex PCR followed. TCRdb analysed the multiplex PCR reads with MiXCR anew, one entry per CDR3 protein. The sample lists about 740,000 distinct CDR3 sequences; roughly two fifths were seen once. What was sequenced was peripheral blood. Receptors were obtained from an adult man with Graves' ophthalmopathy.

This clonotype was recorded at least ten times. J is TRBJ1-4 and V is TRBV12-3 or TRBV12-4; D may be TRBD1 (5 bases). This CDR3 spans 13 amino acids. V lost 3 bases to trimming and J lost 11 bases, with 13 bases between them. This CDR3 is CASSLQREGKLFF. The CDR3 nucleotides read TGTGCCAGCAGTTTGCAGAGGGAGGGGAAACTGTTTTTT.

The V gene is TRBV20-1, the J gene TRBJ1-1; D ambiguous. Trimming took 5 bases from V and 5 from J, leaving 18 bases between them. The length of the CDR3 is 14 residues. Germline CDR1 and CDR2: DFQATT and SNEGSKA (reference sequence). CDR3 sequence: CSAPPGGRETEAFF. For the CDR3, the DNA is TGCAGTGCTCCTCCCGGAGGGAGAGAGACTGAAGCTTTCTTT.

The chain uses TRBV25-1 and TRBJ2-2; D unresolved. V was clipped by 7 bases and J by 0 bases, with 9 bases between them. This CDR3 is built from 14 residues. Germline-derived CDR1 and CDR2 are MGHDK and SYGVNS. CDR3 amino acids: CASTGHPNTGELFF. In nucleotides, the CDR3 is TGTGCCAGCACTGGCCACCCGAACACCGGGGAGCTGTTTTTT. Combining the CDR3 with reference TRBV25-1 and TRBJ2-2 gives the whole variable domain EADIYQTPRYLVIGTGKKITLECSQTMGHDKMYWYQQDPGMELHLIHYSYGVNSTEKGDLSSESTVSRIRTEHFPLTLESARPSHTSQYLCASTGHPNTGELFFGEGSRLTVL.

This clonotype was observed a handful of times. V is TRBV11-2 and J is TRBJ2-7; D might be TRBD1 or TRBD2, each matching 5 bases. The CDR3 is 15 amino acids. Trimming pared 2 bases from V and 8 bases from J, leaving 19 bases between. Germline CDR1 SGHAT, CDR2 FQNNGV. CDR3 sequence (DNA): TGTGCCAGCAGCTTAAATTGGGGACCCCTAGGGCAGCAGTACTTC. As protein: CASSLNWGPLGQQYF. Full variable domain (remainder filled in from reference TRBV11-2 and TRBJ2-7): EAGVAQSPRYKIIEKRQSVAFWCNPISGHATLYWYQQILGQGPKLLIQFQNNGVVDDSQLPKDRFSAERLKGVDSTLKIQPAKLEDSAVYLCASSLNWGPLGQQYFGPGTRLTVT.

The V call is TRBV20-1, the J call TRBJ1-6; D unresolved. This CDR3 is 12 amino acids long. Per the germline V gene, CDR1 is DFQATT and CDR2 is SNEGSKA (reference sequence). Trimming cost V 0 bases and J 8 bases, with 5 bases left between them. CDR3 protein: CSARDSDSPLHF. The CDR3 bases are TGCAGTGCTAGAGATTCGGATTCACCCCTCCACTTT.

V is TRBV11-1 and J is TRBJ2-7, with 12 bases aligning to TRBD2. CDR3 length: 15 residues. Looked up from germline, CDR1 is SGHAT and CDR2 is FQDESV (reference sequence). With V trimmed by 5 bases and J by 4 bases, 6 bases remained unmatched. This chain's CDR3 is CASSETSGRWYEQYF. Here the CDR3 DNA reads TGTGCCAGCAGCGAGACTAGCGGGAGATGGTACGAGCAGTACTTC.

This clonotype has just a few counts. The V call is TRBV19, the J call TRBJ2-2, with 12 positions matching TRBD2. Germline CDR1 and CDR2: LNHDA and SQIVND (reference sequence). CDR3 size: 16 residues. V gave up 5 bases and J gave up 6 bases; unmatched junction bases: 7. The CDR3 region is CASSLPGLAGPGELFF. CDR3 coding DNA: TGTGCCAGTAGTCTGCCGGGACTAGCGGGTCCCGGGGAGCTGTTTTTT.

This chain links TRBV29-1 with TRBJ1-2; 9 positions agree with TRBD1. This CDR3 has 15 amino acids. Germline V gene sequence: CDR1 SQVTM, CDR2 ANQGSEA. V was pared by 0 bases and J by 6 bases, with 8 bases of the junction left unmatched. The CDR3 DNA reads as TGCAGCGTTGAAGATCGGGACAGGGATGGGGATGGCTACACCTTC. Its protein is CSVEDRDRDGDGYTF.

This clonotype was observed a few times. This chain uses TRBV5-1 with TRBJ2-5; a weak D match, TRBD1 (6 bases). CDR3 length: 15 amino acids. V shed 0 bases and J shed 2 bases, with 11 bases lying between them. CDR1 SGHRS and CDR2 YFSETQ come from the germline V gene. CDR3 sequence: CASSLAVQGQETQYF. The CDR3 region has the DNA TGCGCCAGCAGCTTGGCCGTCCAGGGGCAAGAGACCCAGTACTTC.

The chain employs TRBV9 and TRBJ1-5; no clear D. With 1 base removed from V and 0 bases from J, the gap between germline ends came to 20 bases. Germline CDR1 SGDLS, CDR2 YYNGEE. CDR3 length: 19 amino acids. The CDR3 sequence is CASSVLHCGRALSNQPQHF. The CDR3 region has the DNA TGTGCCAGCAGCGTACTTCATTGCGGCCGCGCCCTTAGCAATCAGCCCCAGCATTTT.

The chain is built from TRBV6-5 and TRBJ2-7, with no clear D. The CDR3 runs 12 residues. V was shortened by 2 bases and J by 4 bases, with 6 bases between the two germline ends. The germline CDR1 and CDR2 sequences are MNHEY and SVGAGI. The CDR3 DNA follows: TGTGCCAGCAGTTACCAAAGATACGAGCAGTACTTC. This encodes CASSYQRYEQYF.

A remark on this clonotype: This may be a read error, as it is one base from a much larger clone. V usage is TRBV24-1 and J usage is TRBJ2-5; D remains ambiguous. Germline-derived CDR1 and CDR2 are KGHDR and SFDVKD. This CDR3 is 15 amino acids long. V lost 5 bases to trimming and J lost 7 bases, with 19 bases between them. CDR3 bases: TGTGCCACCAGTGCTCGTCGGGCCTGCAGAAGGACCCAGTACTTC. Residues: CATSARRACRRTQYF.

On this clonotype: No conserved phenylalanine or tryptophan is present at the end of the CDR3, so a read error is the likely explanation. The CDR3, as DNA: TGTGCCAGCAGCTGGACGGAGCGGGGGGACTACGAGCAGTACTCC. It translates to CASSWTERGDYEQYS. The chain joins TRBV7-9 to TRBJ2-7; 9 nucleotides match TRBD2. The germline V gene has CDR1 SEHNR and CDR2 FQNEAQ (reference sequence). The CDR3 extends over 15 amino acids. J gave up 3 bases and V 4 bases, and 7 bases lay outside the gene matches.

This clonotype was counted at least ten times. CDR3: CASSFQNQETQYF. The CDR3 region has the DNA TGTGCCAGCAGCTTCCAGAACCAAGAGACCCAGTACTTC. V and J are TRBV7-9 and TRBJ2-5; D is ambiguous. The V gene lost 3 bases and the J gene lost 0 bases, with 5 bases spanning the gap. Germline V gene data show CDR1 as SEHNR and CDR2 as FQNEAQ (reference sequence). The CDR3 spans 13 residues. The complete variable domain, with remaining parts taken from reference TRBV7-9 and TRBJ2-5, reads DTGVSQNPRHKITKRGQNVTFRCDPISEHNRLYWYRQTLGQGPEFLTYFQNEAQLEKSRLLSDRFSAERPKGSFSTLEIQRTEQGDSAMYLCASSFQNQETQYFGPGTRLLVL.

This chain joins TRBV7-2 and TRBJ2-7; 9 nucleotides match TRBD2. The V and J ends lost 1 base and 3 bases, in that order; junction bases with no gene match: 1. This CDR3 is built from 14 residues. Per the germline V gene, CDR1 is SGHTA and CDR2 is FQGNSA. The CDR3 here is CASSLEAGGYEQYF. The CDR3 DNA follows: TGTGCCAGCAGCTTAGAAGCGGGGGGCTACGAGCAGTACTTC.

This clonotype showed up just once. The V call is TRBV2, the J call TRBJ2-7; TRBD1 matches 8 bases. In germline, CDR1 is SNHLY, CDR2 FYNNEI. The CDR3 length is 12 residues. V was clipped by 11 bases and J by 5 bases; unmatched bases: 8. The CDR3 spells CAGADRAHEQYF. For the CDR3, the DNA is TGTGCCGGAGCGGACAGGGCCCACGAGCAGTACTTC.

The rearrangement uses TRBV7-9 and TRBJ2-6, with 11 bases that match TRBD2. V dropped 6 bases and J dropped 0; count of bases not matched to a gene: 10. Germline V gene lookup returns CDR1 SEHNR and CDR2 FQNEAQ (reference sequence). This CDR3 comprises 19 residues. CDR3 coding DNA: TGTGCCAGCAGAACTCCGGGACTAGCGGTTAGCTCTGGGGCCAACGTCCTGACTTTC. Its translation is CASRTPGLAVSSGANVLTF.

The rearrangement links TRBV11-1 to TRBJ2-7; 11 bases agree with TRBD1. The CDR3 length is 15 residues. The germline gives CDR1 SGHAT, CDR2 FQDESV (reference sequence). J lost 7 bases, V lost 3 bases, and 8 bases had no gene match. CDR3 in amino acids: CASSLDRGRVREQYF. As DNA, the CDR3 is TGTGCCAGCAGCTTGGACAGGGGGCGGGTACGTGAGCAGTACTTC.

CDR3 in DNA: TGTGCCAGCAGCTTAGACCACCTCAGGGGCCCTGAAGCTTTCTTT. It translates to CASSLDHLRGPEAFF. This chain connects TRBV11-2 to TRBJ1-1; maybe TRBD1 (6 bases). Per germline, CDR1 SGHAT and CDR2 FQNNGV. The CDR3 loop spans 15 amino acids. The V end lost 0 bases, the J end lost 6 bases, and 14 bases lay between the germline ends. The full variable domain, its missing parts supplied by reference TRBV11-2 and TRBJ1-1, is EAGVAQSPRYKIIEKRQSVAFWCNPISGHATLYWYQQILGQGPKLLIQFQNNGVVDDSQLPKDRFSAERLKGVDSTLKIQPAKLEDSAVYLCASSLDHLRGPEAFFGQGTRLTVV.

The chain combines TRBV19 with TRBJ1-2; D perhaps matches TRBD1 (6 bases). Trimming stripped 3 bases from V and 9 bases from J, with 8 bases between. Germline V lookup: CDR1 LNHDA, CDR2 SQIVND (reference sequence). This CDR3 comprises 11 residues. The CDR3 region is CASSIGGRYTF. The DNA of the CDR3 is TGTGCCAGTAGTATCGGGGGCCGCTACACCTTC.

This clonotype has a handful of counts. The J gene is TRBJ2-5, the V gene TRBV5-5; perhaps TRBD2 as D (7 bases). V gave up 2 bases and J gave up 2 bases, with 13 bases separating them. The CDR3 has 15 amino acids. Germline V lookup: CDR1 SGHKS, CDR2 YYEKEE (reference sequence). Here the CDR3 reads CASSLRGGAQETQYF. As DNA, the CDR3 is TGTGCCAGCAGCTTAAGGGGGGGGGCGCAAGAGACCCAGTACTTC. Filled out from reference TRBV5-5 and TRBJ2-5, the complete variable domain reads DAGVTQSPTHLIKTRGQQVTLRCSPISGHKSVSWYQQVLGQGPQFIFQYYEKEERGRGNFPDRFSARQFPNYSSELNVNALLLGDSALYLCASSLRGGAQETQYFGPGTRLLVL.